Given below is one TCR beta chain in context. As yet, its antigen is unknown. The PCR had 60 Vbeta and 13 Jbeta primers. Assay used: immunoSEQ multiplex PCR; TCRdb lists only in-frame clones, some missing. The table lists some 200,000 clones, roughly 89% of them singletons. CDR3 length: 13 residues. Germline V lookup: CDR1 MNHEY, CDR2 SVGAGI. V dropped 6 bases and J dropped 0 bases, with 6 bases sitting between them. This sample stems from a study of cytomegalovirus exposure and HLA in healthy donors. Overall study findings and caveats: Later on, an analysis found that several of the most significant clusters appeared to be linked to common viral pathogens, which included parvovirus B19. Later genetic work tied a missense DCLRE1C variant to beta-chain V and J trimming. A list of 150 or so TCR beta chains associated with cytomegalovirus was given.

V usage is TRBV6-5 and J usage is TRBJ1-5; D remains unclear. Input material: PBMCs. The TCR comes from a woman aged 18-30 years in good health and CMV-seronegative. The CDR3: CASRDYSNQPQHF. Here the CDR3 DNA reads TGTGCCAGCAGGGACTATAGCAATCAGCCCCAGCATTTT.